The 23 T cell receptor beta chains below all came from one sample that was sequenced in a study of T cells in Graves' hyperthyroidism and ophthalmopathy. RNA transcripts were the template for amplifying TCR beta CDR3 regions. When the TCR CDR3 underwent first-round RT-PCR, the HTBI primer set was used. TCRdb re-derived calls from the multiplex PCR reads in MiXCR, one entry per CDR3 protein. The sample holds more than 650,000 distinct CDR3 sequences; 12% to 15% are singletons and the top ten take approximately 10%. The sequenced sample consisted of blood. These receptors all stem from a woman in her late teens or twenties with Graves' hyperthyroidism.

The chain recombines TRBV19 with TRBJ1-5; TRBD1 might be the D (6 bases). Germline lookup yields CDR1 LNHDA and CDR2 SQIVND (reference sequence). V was pared by 8 bases and J by 3 bases, with 11 bases between. The CDR3 has 13 amino acids. CDR3 region: CASQGQFNQPQHF. CDR3 nucleotide sequence: TGTGCCAGTCAAGGACAGTTCAATCAGCCCCAGCATTTT.

This clonotype was observed a handful of times. The chain links TRBV7-9 to TRBJ2-1; D remains ambiguous. Germline values: CDR1 SEHNR, CDR2 FQNEAQ (reference sequence). Trimming took off 1 base at V and 6 bases at J, with 28 bases between the two ends. The CDR3 runs 20 residues. CDR3 in amino acids: CASSLELLSAVGSRGNEQFF. The CDR3 DNA follows: TGTGCCAGCAGCTTAGAGTTATTATCGGCGGTAGGTAGTAGAGGCAATGAGCAGTTCTTC.

This clonotype was observed a single time. This sequence joins TRBV29-1 and TRBJ1-4; D perhaps matches TRBD1 (5 bases). The CDR3 length is 10 residues. CDR1 is SQVTM, CDR2 ANQGSEA, per germline. Trimming stripped 6 bases from V and 8 bases from J, with 7 bases between. The CDR3 sequence is CSVRQEKLFF. CDR3 sequence (DNA): TGCAGCGTGCGACAGGAAAAACTGTTTTTT.

This clonotype occurred many times. V gene TRBV3-1 combines with J gene TRBJ2-1; perhaps TRBD1 as D (5 bases). Deletions cut 4 bases from V and 3 bases from J, with 22 bases between. Germline V gives CDR1 LGHDT, CDR2 YNNKEL (reference sequence). The CDR3 has 18 amino acids. CDR3 amino acids: CASSPHSFDSSLYNEQFF. The CDR3 DNA reads as TGTGCCAGCAGCCCCCATTCTTTCGACAGCTCTCTCTACAATGAGCAGTTCTTC.

This clonotype showed up many times. The chain links TRBV28 to TRBJ2-1; possible D gene TRBD2, 6 bases. Germline assignment: CDR1 MDHEN and CDR2 SYDVKM. V lost 5 bases, J lost 2 bases, and 28 bases lay in between. The CDR3 totals 20 residues. Written as DNA, the CDR3 is TGTGCCAGCAGTCTCTTAGGTACCGCCGCGGGGCCCGGCCCCTACAATGAGCAGTTCTTC. Its protein is CASSLLGTAAGPGPYNEQFF. Full variable domain (missing parts from reference TRBV28 and TRBJ2-1): DVKVTQSSRYLVKRTGEKVFLECVQDMDHENMFWYRQDPGLGLRLIYFSYDVKMKEKGDIPEGYSVSREKKERFSLILESASTNQTSMYLCASSLLGTAAGPGPYNEQFFGPGTRLTVL.

This rearrangement joins TRBV19 to TRBJ2-7; 8 bases agree with TRBD1. The CDR3 is 15 amino acids. V lost 3 bases, J lost 0 bases, and 4 bases stayed unmatched. Germline loops: CDR1 LNHDA, CDR2 SQIVND (reference sequence). CDR3 loop: CASSISGQGSYEQYF. The CDR3, as DNA: TGTGCCAGTAGTATCTCCGGACAGGGCTCCTACGAGCAGTACTTC.

This clonotype was seen repeatedly, ten times or more. CDR3 bases: TGTGCCAGCAGTCGTAGATCCAGCGGGACCCAGTACTTC. Translated, it gives CASSRRSSGTQYF. This rearrangement joins TRBV9 to TRBJ2-5; a weak D match, TRBD2 (5 bases). Germline V gene sequence: CDR1 SGDLS, CDR2 YYNGEE. The CDR3 covers 13 residues. The germline V and J ends were trimmed by 5 bases and 7 bases, with 15 bases remaining between them.

This clonotype was detected ten times or more. The rearrangement links TRBV13 to TRBJ2-1, with D perhaps given as TRBD1 or TRBD2 (5 bases each). The V gene lost 3 bases and the J gene lost 6 bases, with 12 bases spanning the gap. The CDR3 runs 14 residues. Germline V lookup: CDR1 PRHDT, CDR2 FYEKMQ (reference sequence). DNA of the CDR3: TGTGCCAGCAGCTTCTTGGGGGTCGGCAATGAGCAGTTCTTC. Translating it yields CASSFLGVGNEQFF.

This clonotype was recorded a few times. V and J are TRBV11-3 and TRBJ2-1; 7 bases are shared with TRBD2. J was trimmed by 2 bases and V by 1 base; bases with no gene match: 2. The CDR3 has 15 amino acids. Per the germline V gene, CDR1 is SGHNT and CDR2 is YENEEA. The CDR3 spells CASSLGGRPYNEQFF. The CDR3 coding sequence is TGTGCCAGCAGCTTAGGCGGGAGACCCTACAATGAGCAGTTCTTC.

This clonotype was seen more than once but under ten times. The chain is built from TRBV6-1 and TRBJ1-4, with a possible D match to TRBD1 (6 bases). The CDR3 covers 15 residues. Per the germline V gene, CDR1 is MNHNS and CDR2 is SASEGT. V dropped 10 bases and J dropped 0 bases, with 15 bases sitting between them. The CDR3 DNA is TGTGCCACCCAGGGTGGGGGCGCAACTAATGAAAAACTGTTTTTT. Amino acids: CATQGGGATNEKLFF.

In this sample, this clonotype turned up many times. V and J are TRBV7-9 and TRBJ2-5, with 10 bases aligning to TRBD1. This CDR3 comprises 13 residues. The V gene's germline CDR1 is SEHNR and CDR2 FQNEAQ (reference sequence). The ends lost 11 bases at V and 8 bases at J; junction bases unmatched: 11. DNA for the CDR3: TGTGCCGCCCGGCCGGGACAGGGGATTACCCAGTACTTC. Residues: CAARPGQGITQYF.

This rearrangement joins TRBV7-2 to TRBJ1-2; TRBD1 is a possible D gene (6 bases). CDR1 is SGHTA, CDR2 FQGNSA, per germline. This CDR3 is 15 amino acids long. V lost 4 bases and J lost 7, with 19 bases in between. CDR3 DNA: TGTGCCAGCAGCTCGTGGAAACAGGGAAAGGCTGGCTACACCTTC. This sequence encodes CASSSWKQGKAGYTF.

This clonotype was seen many times. The chain uses TRBV5-8 and TRBJ2-3; tentatively, D is TRBD2 (5 bases). The length of the CDR3 is 15 residues. Trimming stripped 1 base from V and 4 bases from J, with 13 bases between. Germline values: CDR1 SGHTS, CDR2 YDEGEE. The CDR3 DNA follows: TGTGCCAGCAGCTTGCCGGGGAGTCCGGCAGATACGCAGTATTTT. The encoded protein is CASSLPGSPADTQYF.

The chain is built from TRBV7-2 and TRBJ1-1; D is uncertain. CDR1 is SGHTA, CDR2 FQGNSA, per germline. The CDR3 has 12 residues. Trimming cost V 4 bases and J 4 bases, with 7 bases left between them. As DNA, the CDR3 is TGTGCCAGCAGCTCGGGAATCACTGAAGCTTTCTTT. Translating it yields CASSSGITEAFF.

The V call is TRBV12-3 or TRBV12-4, the J call TRBJ1-4; D gene ambiguous. Between the trimmed V and J ends, which lost 6 bases and 3 bases, there was a span of 11 bases. The CDR3 consists of 14 residues. The CDR3 region has the DNA TGTGCCAGCAGCAGACCCGCGGCTAATGAAAAACTGTTTTTT. Residues: CASSRPAANEKLFF.

This clonotype was counted at least ten times. The chain has TRBV18 and TRBJ2-4; 10 positions agree with TRBD1. The CDR3 contains 16 residues. Unmatched junction bases numbered 2, after V lost 3 bases and J lost 0 bases. Germline V gene data show CDR1 as KGHSH and CDR2 as LQKENI. In DNA, the CDR3 is TGTGCCAGCTCACCGGGACAGGGGCTAGCCAAAAACATTCAGTACTTC. It specifies CASSPGQGLAKNIQYF. The full variable domain, its missing parts supplied by reference TRBV18 and TRBJ2-4, is NAGVMQNPRHLVRRRGQEARLRCSPMKGHSHVYWYRQLPEEGLKFMVYLQKENIIDESGMPKERFSAEFPKEGPSILRIQQVVRGDSAAYFCASSPGQGLAKNIQYFGAGTRLSVL.

V gene TRBV9 combines with J gene TRBJ2-5; the D call may be TRBD1 or TRBD2 (5 bases each). Germline assignment: CDR1 SGDLS and CDR2 YYNGEE. V lost 2 bases and J lost 6, with 11 bases in between. The CDR3 contains 13 residues. CDR3 region: CASSVFQGQTQYF. The DNA for the CDR3 is TGTGCCAGCAGCGTCTTCCAGGGACAGACCCAGTACTTC.

This clonotype came up many times. The CDR3 DNA reads as TGTGCCAGCAGCCAGTCTGGTAGTGAAGCTTTCTTT. Amino acids: CASSQSGSEAFF. The chain combines TRBV7-9 with TRBJ1-1; the D is unclear. CDR1 SEHNR and CDR2 FQNEAQ come from the germline V gene (reference sequence). Deletions cut 5 bases from V and 7 bases from J, with 11 bases between. The CDR3 sequence is 12 residues long. The complete variable domain, with remaining parts taken from reference TRBV7-9 and TRBJ1-1, reads DTGVSQNPRHKITKRGQNVTFRCDPISEHNRLYWYRQTLGQGPEFLTYFQNEAQLEKSRLLSDRFSAERPKGSFSTLEIQRTEQGDSAMYLCASSQSGSEAFFGQGTRLTVV.

This clonotype was observed at least ten times. The chain links TRBV28 to TRBJ2-2; TRBD1 matches 9 bases. The CDR3 loop spans 14 amino acids. Germline assignment: CDR1 MDHEN and CDR2 SYDVKM. V shed 9 bases, J shed 5 bases, and the junction held 7 bases outside the gene matches. The CDR3 reads CARPTGGTTGELFF. The CDR3 DNA reads as TGTGCCAGACCTACAGGGGGCACTACCGGGGAGCTGTTTTTT.

This clonotype was seen ten or more times. V is TRBV30 and J is TRBJ2-1; TRBD2 is a possible D gene (6 bases). CDR1 and CDR2 from the germline V gene are GTSNPN and SVGIG (reference sequence). The CDR3 spans 14 residues. Trimming left V 1 base short and J 7 bases short, with 14 bases between. The DNA for the CDR3 is TGTGCCTGGAGTGGACCTCCTGGGGGGAATGAGCAGTTCTTC. Protein: CAWSGPPGGNEQFF.

This clonotype came up many times. An end of the junction differs from the germline gene, which may be a read error. The genes are TRBV5-1 and TRBJ2-1; D is uncertain. The CDR3 spans 14 residues. Germline values: CDR1 SGHRS, CDR2 YFSETQ. The CDR3 spells CASSFGSGYNEQFF. The CDR3 DNA sequence: TGTGCCAGCAGTTTTGGGTCGGGTTACAATGAGCAGTTCTTC.

This clonotype has at least ten counts. The gene calls are TRBV6-6 and TRBJ1-2, with a tentative D call TRBD1 (6 bases). The CDR3 loop spans 13 amino acids. Germline values: CDR1 MNHNY, CDR2 SVGAGI (reference sequence). V lost 0 bases, J lost 6 bases, and 8 bases lay in between. In DNA form, the CDR3 reads TGTGCCAGCAGTTACTCGACAGGTGATGGCTACACCTTC. Protein: CASSYSTGDGYTF.

At least ten counts were recorded for this clonotype. V gene TRBV30 combines with J gene TRBJ1-1; TRBD1 might be the D (5 bases). Trimming stripped 4 bases from V and 3 bases from J, with 15 bases between. This CDR3 has 14 amino acids. Per the germline V gene, CDR1 is GTSNPN and CDR2 is SVGIG (reference sequence). The CDR3 DNA is TGTGCCTGGATCAAGAGGGGTTCGGACACTGAAGCTTTCTTT. Translating gives CAWIKRGSDTEAFF.